The entry below describes one T cell receptor (beta chain). No antigen is known for it. Base qualities are not provided; no much larger clone lies one nucleotide away. The library was built by means of 5' RACE. The sequencer was an Illumina HiSeq 2500. A second roughly 6 to 11 cycle PCR used a sample-barcoded 5' primer and a J-beta primer mix. A unique molecular identifier was introduced onto each TCR beta cDNA molecule by a template-switch 5' adaptor carrying 12 random nucleotides. Each sample yielded at least 2.5 million CDR3-containing paired-end reads. All of the RNA was converted into first-strand cDNA using the Mint cDNA synthesis kit, with a TRBC-specific oligonucleotide serving as the primer. Following uracil-DNA glycosylase treatment, all cDNA underwent a first 18-cycle PCR with the universal primers M1SS and BC2_uni_R. The paper's processing steps were these. Each sample was normalized by randomly selecting 1 million high-quality reads, each carrying a distinct molecular identifier. Instead of being binned into consensus sequences, reads that shared molecular identifiers were thrown out. MiTCR, with a Q25 quality threshold and the strictest error-elimination algorithm, was used for CDR3 identification, clonotype clustering and error correction. A nonparametric unseen species model with Euler transformation was used to estimate a lower bound on total TCR beta diversity. TCRdb ran its own pipeline on the public reads, namely fastp trimming at Q25 and MiXCR clone calling, and kept in-frame beta chains. Each entry is one CDR3 protein sequence, shown with its most common DNA and genes. TCRdb's processing, not the authors' own work, is the source of the V and J calls. In this sample the table shows some 850,000 distinct CDR3 sequences, around a quarter of which occur a single time. The ten largest account for about 3% of the sample.

The sample belongs to a study of blood T cells in healthy people across ages (dated by TCRdb to about 2015). Describing the broader study: Template switching captured roughly one uniquely barcoded TCR beta cDNA molecule per two T cells in model experiments. The study analyzed two additional independent replicas of 1 million unique cDNA reads from the same blood draw for two donors, one aged 18 to 29 and one aged 80 or older. The study measured age-related changes in TCR beta repertoire diversity using deep sequencing normalized with unique cDNA molecular identifiers. Donors were grouped into four age groups: young (average roughly 15 years), middle-aged (around 39), aged (around 56) and long-lived (approximately 82).

The paper's findings and limits, for the study overall: Estimates of total diversity from one million sequenced T cells were regarded as lower bounds and underestimates. A strong correlation was found between observed TCR beta diversity and the percentage of naive T cells measured by flow cytometry. Bulk unsorted PBMC profiling prevented conclusive comparison of naive and antigen-experienced compartments. Because donor CMV infection status was unknown, age-related changes in expanded clonotypes were potentially confounded. Observed TCR beta diversity per million T cells fell roughly linearly with age, and a significant reduction was already apparent by age around 40. Compared with the aged group, the long-lived group had more naive CD4+ T cells, fewer expanded clones and increased TCR diversity, suggesting age selection.

CDR1 and CDR2 (DFQATT, SNEGSKA) derive from the germline V gene (reference sequence). The CDR3 spans 15 residues, from the cysteine through the phenylalanine. Only the CDR3 part of the read is kept: 45 bases, read in frame from the first base. The germline ends are 22 bases apart after V is trimmed by 6 bases and J by 4 bases. The roughly 39 donors, aged 6 to 90 years, were systemically healthy Caucasian individuals from Russia. Around 9.7 milliliters of peripheral blood were collected from each donor into EDTA-treated Vacutainer tubes. PBMCs were isolated by Ficoll-Paque density-gradient centrifugation, with at least 6.5 million obtained per sample. Total RNA was extracted from PBMCs with Trizol reagent, with at least 6 micrograms obtained per sample. For every donor, an aliquot of PBMCs went through flow cytometry to measure the percentages of naive CD45RAhigh/CD27high T cells. In addition, the sample was reused for a study of T cells of mothers and their children. The other study reports the following: Donors were nine systemically healthy Caucasian individuals: three mothers and their six children. cDNA synthesis used all of the extracted RNA, with 1.5 ug of RNA in each 15 ul reaction. In the second PCR, the M1S primer added sample barcodes and 2-4 random nucleotides. Over 8.5 million TCR beta CDR3 reads were obtained for each mother, and some 3 million reads were obtained for each child. In both related and unrelated pairs, thymic selection shapes the output of TCR recombination in a similar way, with inherited differences having only a minor effect. Normalized repertoire overlap was always found to be slightly, but never significantly, higher in related mother-child pairs than in unrelated mother-child pairs. No persistent microchimeric T cell clones were detected, at a sensitivity of around 100 clones per million clonotypes. In the study, deep NGS was used to compare the TCR beta repertoires of mothers and children, and features distinguishing related mother-child pairs from unrelated individuals were sought. Mothers averaged roughly 40 +/- 4 years of age and children averaged approximately 12 +/- 4 years. Libraries were sequenced on Illumina HiSeq 2000 with 100+100 nt paired-end reads after adapter ligation with NEBNext reagents. To prevent cross-contamination, the mother and child libraries were prepared a month apart and were sequenced in separate runs. For each donor, between roughly 500,000 and 2,300,000 distinct TCR beta clonotypes were identified. Naive TCR beta clonotypes were estimated from low-frequency clonotypes matched to each donor's FACS-determined naive share, without sorting.

This clonotype was obtained from a boy between 5 and 17 years old in good health. The sequenced material came from blood. The V gene is TRBV20-1 and the J gene is TRBJ2-7; the D region possibly corresponds to TRBD2 (5 bases align). The CDR3 reads as follows: CSATPRTYGIYEQYF. The nucleotide sequence reads TGCAGTGCGACCCCCCGGACTTACGGTATATACGAGCAGTACTTC.